Below are 6 T cell receptor beta chains sequenced from a single sample in a study of T-cell memory formation after mild COVID-19. MiXCR, applied by TCRdb to the 5' RACE reads, yields one record per CDR3 protein. Of some 300,000 distinct CDR3 sequences in the sample, roughly a fifth were seen once. Sequencing was carried out using PBMCs or a T cell subset sorted from them (not recorded which). The source of these receptors is a man aged 18 to 30 who had mild COVID-19 (a few samples of this study predate the infection). Cell type and time point are not known.

This clonotype came up a few times. V gene TRBV9 combines with J gene TRBJ2-1, with D unresolved. V was clipped by 1 base and J by 8 bases, with 7 bases between them. Germline V gene sequence: CDR1 SGDLS, CDR2 YYNGEE. The CDR3 runs 12 residues. CDR3 in amino acids: CASSVKFDEQFF. DNA for the CDR3: TGTGCCAGCAGCGTAAAGTTCGATGAGCAGTTCTTC.

The chain is built from TRBV12-3 or TRBV12-4 and TRBJ1-1; no clear D. The CDR3 is 11 amino acids. Between the trimmed V and J ends, which lost 3 bases and 8 bases, there was a span of 7 bases. This chain's CDR3 is CASSFTLEAFF. The CDR3 DNA sequence: TGTGCCAGCAGTTTTACTTTGGAAGCTTTCTTT.

The chain combines TRBV12-3 or TRBV12-4 with TRBJ1-1; D remains ambiguous. V was shortened by 3 bases and J by 2 bases, with 10 bases between the two germline ends. The CDR3 runs 14 residues. The CDR3 nucleotides are TGTGCCAGCAGTTTTAGTCGGATAAACACTGAAGCTTTCTTT. This gives the protein CASSFSRINTEAFF.

The sample holds a few counts of this clonotype. The rearrangement uses TRBV20-1 and TRBJ1-2; no firm D call. CDR1 is DFQATT and CDR2 is SNEGSKA in the germline V gene (reference sequence). V lost 5 bases to trimming and J lost 4 bases, with 14 bases between them. This CDR3 spans 13 amino acids. Written as DNA, the CDR3 is TGCAGTGCTGGACCCCCGGGGTCCTATGGCTACACCTTC. This encodes CSAGPPGSYGYTF.

This clonotype turned up a few times. The gene calls are TRBV6-2 or TRBV6-3 and TRBJ2-1; D is possibly TRBD1 (6 bases). Germline CDR1 is MNHEY and CDR2 is SVGEGT. Trimming took 10 bases from V and 6 from J, leaving 16 bases between them. The length of the CDR3 is 13 residues. The CDR3 loop reads CAIGQGITNEQFF. DNA of the CDR3: TGTGCCATCGGCCAGGGGATCACCAATGAGCAGTTCTTC.

The chain combines TRBV20-1 with TRBJ2-3; D might be TRBD1 (5 bases). Trimming removed 5 bases from V and 2 bases from J, with 17 bases in between. The CDR3 has 15 amino acids. CDR1 is DFQATT and CDR2 is SNEGSKA in the germline V gene (reference sequence). The chain's CDR3 is CSASPTDLITDTQYF. The CDR3 DNA sequence: TGCAGTGCTTCCCCGACAGATCTTATCACAGATACGCAGTATTTT.